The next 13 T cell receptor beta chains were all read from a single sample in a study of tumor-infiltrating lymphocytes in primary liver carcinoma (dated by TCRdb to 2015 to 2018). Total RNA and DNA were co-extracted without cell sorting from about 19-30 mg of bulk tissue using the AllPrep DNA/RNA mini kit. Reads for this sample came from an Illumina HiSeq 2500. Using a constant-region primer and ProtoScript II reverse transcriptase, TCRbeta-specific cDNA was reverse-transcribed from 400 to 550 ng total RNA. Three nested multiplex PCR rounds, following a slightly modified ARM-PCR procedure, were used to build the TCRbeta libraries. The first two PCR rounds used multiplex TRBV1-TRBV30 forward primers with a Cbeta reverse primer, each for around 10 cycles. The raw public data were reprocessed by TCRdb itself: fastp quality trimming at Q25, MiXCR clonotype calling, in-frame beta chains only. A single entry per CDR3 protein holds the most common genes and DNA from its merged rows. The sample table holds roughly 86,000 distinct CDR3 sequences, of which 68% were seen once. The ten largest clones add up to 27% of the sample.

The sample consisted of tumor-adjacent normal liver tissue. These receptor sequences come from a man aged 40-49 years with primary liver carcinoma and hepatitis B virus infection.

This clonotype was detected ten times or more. CDR3 nucleotides: TGCAGTGCGGCCGGGACTAGCGGGTACTACAATGAGCAGTTCTTC. Translating it yields CSAAGTSGYYNEQFF. The rearrangement links TRBV20-1 to TRBJ2-1; 12 bases map to TRBD2. This CDR3 spans 15 amino acids. J gave up 3 bases and V 6 bases, and 6 bases lay outside the gene matches. The germline V gene has CDR1 DFQATT and CDR2 SNEGSKA (reference sequence).

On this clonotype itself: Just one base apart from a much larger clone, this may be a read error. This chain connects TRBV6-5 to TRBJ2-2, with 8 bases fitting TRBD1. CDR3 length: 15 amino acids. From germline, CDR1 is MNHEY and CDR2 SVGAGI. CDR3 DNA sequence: TGTGCCAGCAGTTATAACAGGGGGTCGGCCGGGGAGCCGTTTTTT. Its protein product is CASSYNRGSAGEPFF.

CDR3 in amino acids: CASSLRVVDTQYF. Here the CDR3 DNA reads TGTGCCAGCAGTTTACGTGTGGTAGATACGCAGTATTTT. V gene TRBV28 combines with J gene TRBJ2-3; no clear D. Trimming took off 2 bases at V and 5 bases at J, with 8 bases between the two ends. The CDR3 has 13 amino acids. Germline lookup yields CDR1 MDHEN and CDR2 SYDVKM.

CDR3 nucleotide sequence: TGTGGCACCGGGCAAAACCAGTCATCCTACAATGAGCAGTTCTTC. Translation gives CGTGQNQSSYNEQFF. This sequence joins TRBV11-2 and TRBJ2-1; no clear D. This CDR3 has 15 amino acids. Germline-derived CDR1 and CDR2 are SGHAT and FQNNGV.

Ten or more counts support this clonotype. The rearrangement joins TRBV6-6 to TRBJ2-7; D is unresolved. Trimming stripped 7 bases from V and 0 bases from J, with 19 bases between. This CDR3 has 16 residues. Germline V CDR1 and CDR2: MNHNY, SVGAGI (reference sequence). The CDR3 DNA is TGTGCCAGCATCTATGGGAAGGGCGCCCCCTCCTACGAGCAGTACTTC. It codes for CASIYGKGAPSYEQYF.

This CDR3 reads CASNLDARGGELFF. The CDR3, as DNA: TGTGCCAGCAACCTAGATGCCAGAGGCGGGGAGCTGTTTTTT. The chain joins TRBV11-2 to TRBJ2-2; the D is unclear. Trimming took off 7 bases at V and 7 bases at J, with 16 bases between the two ends. The CDR3 consists of 14 residues. Germline V lookup: CDR1 SGHAT, CDR2 FQNNGV.

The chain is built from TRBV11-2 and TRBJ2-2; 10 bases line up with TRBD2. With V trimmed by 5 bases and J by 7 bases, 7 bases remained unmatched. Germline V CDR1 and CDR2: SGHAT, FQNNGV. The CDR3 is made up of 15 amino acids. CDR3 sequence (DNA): TGTGCCAGCAGCGTGGGACTAGCGCGTCGCGGGGAGCTGTTTTTT. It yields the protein CASSVGLARRGELFF. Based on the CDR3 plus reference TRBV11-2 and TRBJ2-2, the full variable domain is EAGVAQSPRYKIIEKRQSVAFWCNPISGHATLYWYQQILGQGPKLLIQFQNNGVVDDSQLPKDRFSAERLKGVDSTLKIQPAKLEDSAVYLCASSVGLARRGELFFGEGSRLTVL.

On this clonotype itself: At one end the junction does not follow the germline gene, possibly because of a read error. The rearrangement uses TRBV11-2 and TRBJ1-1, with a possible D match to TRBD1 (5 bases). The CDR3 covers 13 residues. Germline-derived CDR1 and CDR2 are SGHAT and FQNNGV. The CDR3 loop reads CASSFQGKTEASF. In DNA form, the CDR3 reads TGTGCCAGCAGCTTCCAGGGAAAGACTGAAGCTTCCTTT.

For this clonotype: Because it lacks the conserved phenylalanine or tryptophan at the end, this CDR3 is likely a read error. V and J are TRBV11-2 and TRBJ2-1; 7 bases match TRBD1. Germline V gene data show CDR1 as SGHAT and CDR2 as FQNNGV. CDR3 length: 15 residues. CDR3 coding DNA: TGTGCCAGCAGCTTCCACAGGGGCGACTACAATGGGCAGTTCTTA. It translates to CASSFHRGDYNGQFL.

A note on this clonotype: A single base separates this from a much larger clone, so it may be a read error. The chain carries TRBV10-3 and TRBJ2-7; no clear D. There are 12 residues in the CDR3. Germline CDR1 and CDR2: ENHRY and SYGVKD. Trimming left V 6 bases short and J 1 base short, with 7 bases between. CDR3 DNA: TGTGCCATCAGATCGGCATCCTACGAGCAGTACGTC. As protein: CAIRSASYEQYV.

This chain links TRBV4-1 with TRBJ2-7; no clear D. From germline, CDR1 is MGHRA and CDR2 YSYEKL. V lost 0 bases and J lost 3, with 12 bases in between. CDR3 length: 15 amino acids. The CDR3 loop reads CASSQERVRCYEQYF. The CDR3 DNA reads TGCGCCAGCAGCCAAGAACGGGTCAGGTGCTACGAGCAGTACTTC.

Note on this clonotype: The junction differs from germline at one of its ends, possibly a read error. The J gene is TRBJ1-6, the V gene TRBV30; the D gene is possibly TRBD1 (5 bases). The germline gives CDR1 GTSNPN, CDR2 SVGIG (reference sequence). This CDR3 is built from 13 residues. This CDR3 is CAWSGQGDSPLNF. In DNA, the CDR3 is TGTGCCTGGAGCGGGCAGGGCGATTCACCCCTCAACTTT.

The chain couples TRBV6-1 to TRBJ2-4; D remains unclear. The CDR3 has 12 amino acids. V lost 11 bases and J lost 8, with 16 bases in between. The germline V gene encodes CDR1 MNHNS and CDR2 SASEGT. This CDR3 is CAGGDGRYIQYF. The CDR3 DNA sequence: TGTGCCGGCGGTGACGGACGATACATTCAGTACTTC.